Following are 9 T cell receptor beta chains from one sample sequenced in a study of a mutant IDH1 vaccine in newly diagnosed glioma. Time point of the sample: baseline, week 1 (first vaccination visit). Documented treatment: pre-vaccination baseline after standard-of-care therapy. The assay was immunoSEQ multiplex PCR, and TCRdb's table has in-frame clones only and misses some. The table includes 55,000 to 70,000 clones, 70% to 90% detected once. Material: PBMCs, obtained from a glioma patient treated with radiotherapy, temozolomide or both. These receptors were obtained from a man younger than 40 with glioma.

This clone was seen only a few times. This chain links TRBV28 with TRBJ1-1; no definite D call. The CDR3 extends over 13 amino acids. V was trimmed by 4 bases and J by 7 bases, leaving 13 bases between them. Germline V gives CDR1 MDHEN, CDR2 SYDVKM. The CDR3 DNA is TGTGCCAGCAGTTCGGTCCGGGGAGTTGAAGCTTTCTTT. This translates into CASSSVRGVEAFF.

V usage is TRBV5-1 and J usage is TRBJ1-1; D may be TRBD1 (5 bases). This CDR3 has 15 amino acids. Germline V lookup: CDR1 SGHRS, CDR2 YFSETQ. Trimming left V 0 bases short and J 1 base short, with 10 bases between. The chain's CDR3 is CASSLVGATNTEAFF. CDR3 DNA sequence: TGCGCCAGCAGCTTGGTTGGGGCCACGAACACTGAAGCTTTCTTT.

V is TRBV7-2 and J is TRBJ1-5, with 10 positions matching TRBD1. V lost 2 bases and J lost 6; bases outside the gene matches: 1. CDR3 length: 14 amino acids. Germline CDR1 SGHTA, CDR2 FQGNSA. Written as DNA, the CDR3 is TGTGCCAGCAGCTTATGGGACAGGGGTCAGCCCCAGCATTTT. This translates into CASSLWDRGQPQHF.

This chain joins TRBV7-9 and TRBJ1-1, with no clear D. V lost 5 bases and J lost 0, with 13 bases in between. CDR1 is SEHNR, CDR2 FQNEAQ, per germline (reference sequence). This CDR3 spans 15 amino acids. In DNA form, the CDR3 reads TGTGCCAGCAGCCCCCTAGGACTCATGAACACTGAAGCTTTCTTT. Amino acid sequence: CASSPLGLMNTEAFF.

Written as DNA, the CDR3 is TGTGCCAGTAGTATCCTGAGGACACAGAACACCGGGGAGCTGTTTTTT. As protein: CASSILRTQNTGELFF. V usage is TRBV19 and J usage is TRBJ2-2; D possibly corresponds to TRBD1 (5 bases). Germline CDR1 is LNHDA and CDR2 is SQIVND (reference sequence). Trimming removed 3 bases at V and 1 base at J, with 12 bases between. The CDR3 has 16 amino acids.

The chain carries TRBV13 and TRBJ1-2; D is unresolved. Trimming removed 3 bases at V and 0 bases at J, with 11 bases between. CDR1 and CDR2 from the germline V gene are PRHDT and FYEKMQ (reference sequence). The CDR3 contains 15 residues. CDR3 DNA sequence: TGTGCCAGCAGCTTGGTCGTCCGGGCTAACTATGGCTACACCTTC. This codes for CASSLVVRANYGYTF.

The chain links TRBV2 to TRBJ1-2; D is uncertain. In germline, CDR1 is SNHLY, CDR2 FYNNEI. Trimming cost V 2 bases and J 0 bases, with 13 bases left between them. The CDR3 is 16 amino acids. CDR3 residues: CASSETLRITNYGYTF. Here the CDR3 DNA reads TGTGCCAGCAGTGAAACCCTACGGATTACTAACTATGGCTACACCTTC.

CDR3 residues: CASRQSPYEQYF. The CDR3 nucleotides are TGTGCCAGTCGACAGTCGCCCTACGAGCAGTACTTC. The chain is built from TRBV19 and TRBJ2-7; a weak D match, TRBD1 (5 bases). The CDR3 runs to 12 residues. V lost 8 bases, J lost 2 bases, and 10 bases lay in between. Per germline, CDR1 LNHDA and CDR2 SQIVND (reference sequence).

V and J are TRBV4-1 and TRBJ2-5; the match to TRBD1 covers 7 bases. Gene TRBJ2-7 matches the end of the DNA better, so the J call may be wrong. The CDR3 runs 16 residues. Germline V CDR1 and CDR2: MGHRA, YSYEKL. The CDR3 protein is CASSQSSTGYEYEQYF. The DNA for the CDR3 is TGCGCCAGCAGCCAGTCCTCGACAGGGTATGAATACGAGCAGTACTTC.